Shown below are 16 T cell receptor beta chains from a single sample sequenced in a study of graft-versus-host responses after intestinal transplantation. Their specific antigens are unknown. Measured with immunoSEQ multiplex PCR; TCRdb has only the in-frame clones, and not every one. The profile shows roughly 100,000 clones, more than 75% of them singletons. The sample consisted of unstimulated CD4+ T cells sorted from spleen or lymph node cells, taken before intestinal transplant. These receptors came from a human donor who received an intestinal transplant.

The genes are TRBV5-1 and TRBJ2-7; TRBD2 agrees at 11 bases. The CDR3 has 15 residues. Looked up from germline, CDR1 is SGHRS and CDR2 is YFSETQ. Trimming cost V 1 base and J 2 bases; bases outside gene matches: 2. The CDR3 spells CASSLIAGGAYEQYF. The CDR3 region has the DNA TGCGCCAGCAGCTTGATAGCGGGAGGGGCCTACGAGCAGTACTTC.

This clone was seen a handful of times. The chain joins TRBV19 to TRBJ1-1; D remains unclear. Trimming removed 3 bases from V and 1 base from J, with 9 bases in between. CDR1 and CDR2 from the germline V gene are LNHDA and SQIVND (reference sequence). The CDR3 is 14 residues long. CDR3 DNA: TGTGCCAGTAGTATTAAGGCGGAGAACACTGAAGCTTTCTTT. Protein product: CASSIKAENTEAFF.

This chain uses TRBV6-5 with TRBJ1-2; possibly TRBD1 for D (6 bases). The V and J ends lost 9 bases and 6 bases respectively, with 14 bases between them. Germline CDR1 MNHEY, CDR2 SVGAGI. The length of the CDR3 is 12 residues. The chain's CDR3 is CASATGSDGYTF. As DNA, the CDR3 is TGTGCCAGTGCTACAGGGAGCGATGGCTACACCTTC.

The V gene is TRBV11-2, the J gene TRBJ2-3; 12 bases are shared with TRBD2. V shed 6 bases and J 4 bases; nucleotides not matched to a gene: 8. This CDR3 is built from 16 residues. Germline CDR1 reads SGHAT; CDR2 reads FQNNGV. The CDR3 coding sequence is TGTGCCAGCAGGATCCGACTAGCGGGAGTCGCAGATACGCAGTATTTT. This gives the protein CASRIRLAGVADTQYF.

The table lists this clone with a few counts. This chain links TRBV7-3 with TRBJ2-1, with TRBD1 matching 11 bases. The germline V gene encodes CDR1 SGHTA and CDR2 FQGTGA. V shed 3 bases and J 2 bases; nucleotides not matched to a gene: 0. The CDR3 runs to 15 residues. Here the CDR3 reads CASSLGQGAYNEQFF. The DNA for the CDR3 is TGTGCCAGCAGCTTGGGACAGGGGGCCTACAATGAGCAGTTCTTC.

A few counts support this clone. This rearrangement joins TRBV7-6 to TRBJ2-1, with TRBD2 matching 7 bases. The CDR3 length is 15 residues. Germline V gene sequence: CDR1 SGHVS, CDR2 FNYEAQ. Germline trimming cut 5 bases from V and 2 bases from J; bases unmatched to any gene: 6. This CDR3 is CASSHILAPYNEQFF. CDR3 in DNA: TGTGCCAGCAGCCATATACTAGCGCCCTACAATGAGCAGTTCTTC.

CDR3: CAWNTQGSSYNSPLHF. The CDR3 DNA reads as TGTGCCTGGAATACACAGGGGAGCTCCTATAATTCACCCCTCCACTTT. J is TRBJ1-6 and V is TRBV30; 7 bases line up with TRBD1. This CDR3 has 16 amino acids. J was trimmed by 0 bases and V by 4 bases; bases with no gene match: 6. Germline CDR1 and CDR2: GTSNPN and SVGIG (reference sequence).

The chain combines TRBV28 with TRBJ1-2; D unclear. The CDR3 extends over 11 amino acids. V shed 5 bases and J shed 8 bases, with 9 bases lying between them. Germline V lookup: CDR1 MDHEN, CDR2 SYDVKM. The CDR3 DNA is TGTGCCAGCAGTCAGGCAGAAGGCTACACCTTC. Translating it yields CASSQAEGYTF.

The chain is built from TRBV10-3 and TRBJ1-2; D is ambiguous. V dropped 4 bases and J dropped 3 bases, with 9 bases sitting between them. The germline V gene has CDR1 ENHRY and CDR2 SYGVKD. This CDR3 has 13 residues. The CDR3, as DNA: TGTGCCATCAGTGTGGCGCATTACTATGGCTACACCTTC. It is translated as CAISVAHYYGYTF.

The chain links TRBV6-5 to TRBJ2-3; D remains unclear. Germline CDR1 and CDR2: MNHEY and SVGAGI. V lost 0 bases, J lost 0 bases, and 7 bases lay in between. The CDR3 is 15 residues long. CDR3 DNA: TGTGCCAGCAGTTACTCTCCGGCTAGCACAGATACGCAGTATTTT. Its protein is CASSYSPASTDTQYF.

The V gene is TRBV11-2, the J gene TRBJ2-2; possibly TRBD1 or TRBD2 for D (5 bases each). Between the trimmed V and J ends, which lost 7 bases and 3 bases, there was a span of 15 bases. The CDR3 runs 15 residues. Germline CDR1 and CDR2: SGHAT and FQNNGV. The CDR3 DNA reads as TGTGCCAGCACCGTAACTCGGGGCGACACCGGGGAGCTGTTTTTT. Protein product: CASTVTRGDTGELFF.

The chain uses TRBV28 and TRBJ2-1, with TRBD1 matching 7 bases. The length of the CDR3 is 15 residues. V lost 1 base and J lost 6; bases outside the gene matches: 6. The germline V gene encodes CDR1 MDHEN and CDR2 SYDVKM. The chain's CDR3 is CASSLYSAGGNEQFF. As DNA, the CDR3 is TGTGCCAGCAGTTTATACTCAGCAGGGGGCAATGAGCAGTTCTTC.

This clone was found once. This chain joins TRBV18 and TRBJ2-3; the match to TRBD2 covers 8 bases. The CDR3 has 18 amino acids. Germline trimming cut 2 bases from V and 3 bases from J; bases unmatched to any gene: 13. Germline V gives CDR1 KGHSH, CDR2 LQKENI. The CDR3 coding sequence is TGTGCCAGCTCACCAGTGGCGGGGGGCCCACTGCTTACAGATACGCAGTATTTT. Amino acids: CASSPVAGGPLLTDTQYF.

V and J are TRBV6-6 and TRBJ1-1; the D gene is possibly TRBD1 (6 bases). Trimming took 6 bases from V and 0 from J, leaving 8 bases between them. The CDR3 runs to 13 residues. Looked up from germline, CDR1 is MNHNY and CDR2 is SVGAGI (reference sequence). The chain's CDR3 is CASRQGLNTEAFF. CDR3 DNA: TGTGCCAGCAGACAGGGCCTGAACACTGAAGCTTTCTTT.

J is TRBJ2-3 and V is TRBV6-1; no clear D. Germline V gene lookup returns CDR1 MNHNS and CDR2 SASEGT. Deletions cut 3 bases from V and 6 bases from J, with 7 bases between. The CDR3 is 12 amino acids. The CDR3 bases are TGTGCCAGCAGTGAGTCAAGGGATACGCAGTATTTT. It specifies CASSESRDTQYF.

CDR3 DNA sequence: TGTGCCAGCAGCTCGGGACAGGTGCGCTCTGGGGCCAACGTCCTGACTTTC. Protein sequence: CASSSGQVRSGANVLTF. The V gene is TRBV27, the J gene TRBJ2-6; 8 bases map to TRBD1. Germline CDR1 MNHEY, CDR2 SMNVEV (reference sequence). V lost 6 bases and J lost 0; bases outside the gene matches: 7. The CDR3 runs 17 residues.